The clone carrying this T cell receptor (beta chain) was observed a few times. This sample was taken from a study of beta chain features in type 1 diabetes. Germline V CDR1 and CDR2: LGHNA, YSLEER. The CDR3 extends over 16 amino acids. The whole isolated RNA underwent reverse transcription, so sequencing captured expressed TCRB transcripts. The assay was immunoSEQ multiplex PCR, and TCRdb's table has in-frame clones only and misses some. The table has over 150,000 clones, under 9.5% seen once. This receptor was taken from a man aged 18 to 30 in good health. Source material: central memory CD4+ T cells from blood. This chain links TRBV4-3 with TRBJ2-5, with 7 positions matching TRBD2. The end of the DNA aligns better with TRBJ2-7, so the J call may be wrong. The CDR3 region is CASSQIASGYSYEQYF. The CDR3 DNA reads as TGCGCCAGCAGCCAGATTGCTAGCGGTTATTCCTACGAGCAGTACTTC.